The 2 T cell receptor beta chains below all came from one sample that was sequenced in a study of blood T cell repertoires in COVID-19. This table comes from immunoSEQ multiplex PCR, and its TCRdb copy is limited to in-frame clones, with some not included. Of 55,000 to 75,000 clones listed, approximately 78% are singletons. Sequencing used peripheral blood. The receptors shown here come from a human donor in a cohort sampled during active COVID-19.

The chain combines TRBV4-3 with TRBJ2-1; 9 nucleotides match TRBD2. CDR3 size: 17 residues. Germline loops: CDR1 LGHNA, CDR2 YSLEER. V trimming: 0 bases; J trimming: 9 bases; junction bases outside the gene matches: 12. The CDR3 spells CASSQDYWASGKGEQFF. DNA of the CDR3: TGCGCCAGCAGCCAAGATTATTGGGCTAGCGGGAAGGGTGAGCAGTTCTTC.

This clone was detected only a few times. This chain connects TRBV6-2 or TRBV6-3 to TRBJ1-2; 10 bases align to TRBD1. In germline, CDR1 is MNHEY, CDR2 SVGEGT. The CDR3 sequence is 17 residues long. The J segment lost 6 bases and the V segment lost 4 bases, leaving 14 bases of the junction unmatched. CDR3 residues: CASSFTGTGAGKDGYTF. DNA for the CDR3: TGTGCCAGCAGTTTTACCGGGACAGGGGCCGGGAAGGATGGCTACACCTTC.